Listed below are T cell receptor beta chains from one sample, sequenced in a study of CD8 T cells in ankylosing spondylitis. TCRdb independently ran MiXCR on the 5' RACE reads; one entry per CDR3 protein. The sample has a few hundred thousand distinct CDR3 sequences; around 10% are singletons. Sequenced: blood, either unsorted or a sorted T cell fraction (not recorded which). The receptors derive from a male donor with ankylosing spondylitis or in good health (not recorded which). Each CDR3 is given with its conserved first and last residue. Fields, in order: D gene, clone size, V gene, J gene, CDR3 DNA, CDR3 protein. A D gene is named only where the DNA matches it firmly. Clone size appears in some rows only: once, few, many, or a class for an expanded clone.

-	many	TRBV5-1	TRBJ2-4	TGCGCCAGCAGCACGGGGTCACTAGCTCTTGCCAAAAACATTCAGTACTTC	CASSTGSLALAKNIQYF
-	-	TRBV29-1	TRBJ1-1	TGCAGCGTCTCCCGCACCCTTGAAGCTTTCTTT	CSVSRTLEAFF
-	-	TRBV4-1	TRBJ1-2	TGCGCCAGCAGCCAGGTCCTGGGGGAGTCTAAGGGTGGCTACACCTTC	CASSQVLGESKGGYTF
-	many	TRBV28	TRBJ2-5	TGTGCCAGCAGTCCCTCCAGGGAGACCCAGTACTTC	CASSPSRETQYF
-	few	TRBV18	TRBJ2-1	TGTGCCAGCTCACCCGGTCTCTTTTCCTACAATGAGCAGTTCTTC	CASSPGLFSYNEQFF
TRBD1	-	TRBV20-1	TRBJ1-5	TGCAGTGCTCGACAGGGTCCGGGGCGGCCCCAGCATTTT	CSARQGPGRPQHF
TRBD2	many	TRBV5-1	TRBJ2-5	TGCGCCAGCAGTCTCGGCGGGGGGGCCGATGAGACCCAGTACTTC	CASSLGGGADETQYF
TRBD1	many	TRBV5-1	TRBJ1-1	TGCGCCAGCAGCTCGACAGGGGTAGTAGCTGAAGCTTTCTTT	CASSSTGVVAEAFF
TRBD1	many	TRBV9	TRBJ2-1	TGTGCCAGCAGCACCGGCCTCGGGACAGGGGCTGAGCAGTTCTTC	CASSTGLGTGAEQFF
-	many	TRBV11-2	TRBJ2-3	TGTGCCAGCAGCCCCCTGAGGGGCCGCACAGATACGCAGTATTTT	CASSPLRGRTDTQYF
-	many	TRBV5-1	TRBJ2-6	TGCGCCAGCCAGGGAGAATCCTCTGGGGCCAACGTCCTGACTTTC	CASQGESSGANVLTF
-	many	TRBV29-1	TRBJ1-2	TGCAGCGTTGTTCATCCAGGCTATGGCTACACCTTC	CSVVHPGYGYTF
TRBD1	many	TRBV5-1	TRBJ2-1	TGCGCCAGCAGCTTGCGCCGGCGGGACAGGGGAGATGAGCAGTTCTTC	CASSLRRRDRGDEQFF
TRBD1	-	TRBV3-1	TRBJ1-6	TGTGCCAGCAGCCAACCGGGACAGGGGTATTCACCCCTCCACTTT	CASSQPGQGYSPLHF
-	few	TRBV4-2	TRBJ2-6	TGTGCCAGCAGCCCCCTCGGCAGGCACGGAGACGCCGGGGCCAACGTCCTGACTTTC	CASSPLGRHGDAGANVLTF
-	many	TRBV20-1	TRBJ1-1	TGCAGTGCTCGGCGGCCGAACACTGAAGCTTTCTTT	CSARRPNTEAFF
-	-	TRBV20-1	TRBJ2-7	TGCAGTGCTAGCCCGAGTTACGAGCAGTACTTC	CSASPSYEQYF
TRBD2	many	TRBV12-3/TRBV12-4	TRBJ2-1	TGTGCCAGCAGTTTGAGCGGGGGGGCCTTTGGTGAGCAGTTCTTC	CASSLSGGAFGEQFF
TRBD1	few	TRBV5-1	TRBJ2-2	TGCGCCAGCAGGGTGACAGGGGACACCGGGGAGCTGTTTTTT	CASRVTGDTGELFF
-	few	TRBV2	TRBJ2-3	TGTGCCAGCAGTGACGGGGGGCCAGGAGATACGCAGTATTTT	CASSDGGPGDTQYF